Included here is one T cell receptor (beta chain) sequence, with context. The antigen remains unidentified. The germline gives CDR1 MRHNA, CDR2 SNTAGT. The CDR3 has 13 residues. The data were taken from a study of monozygotic twins with inflammatory bowel disease. Study observations and caveats: Patients received differing immunosuppressive treatments, which may have added variability to their repertoires. The sharing of clonotypes with others was lower in IBD patients than in healthy twins, especially with disease activity. IBD patients carried less diverse TCRbeta repertoires (inverse Simpson) than healthy co-twins. Twin pairs that were concordant did not differ from discordant pairs in repertoire similarity, possibly from limited power.

TCRdb reprocessed the 5' RACE reads and keeps a single row for each CDR3 protein, giving no DNA. The sample data list approximately 340,000 distinct CDR3 sequences. The chain uses TRBV6-4 and TRBJ1-1. The sequence was collected from a human donor with ulcerative colitis or Crohn's disease, or a healthy co-twin of an affected twin (not recorded which). Material: blood. Here the CDR3 reads CASSQDLNTEAFF.